The present TCR beta chain was sequenced within a study of cytomegalovirus exposure and HLA in healthy donors. CDR1 and CDR2 (germline): LGHNA, YNFKEQ. CDR3 length: 15 residues. V gave up 3 bases and J gave up 2 bases; unmatched junction bases: 3. In the PCR, 60 Vbeta and 13 Jbeta primers were used. The data were produced by immunoSEQ multiplex PCR, yet TCRdb's version contains in-frame clones alone and is incomplete. The table records under 200,000 clones, 75% to 85% of them present only once. Sequencing was done on a sample of PBMCs. The rearrangement joins TRBV4-2 to TRBJ2-4; TRBD1 aligns across 8 bases. This clonotype was obtained from a girl between 2 and 10 years old in good health and CMV-seropositive. CDR3: CASSHRQGSKNIQYF. CDR3 sequence (DNA): TGTGCCAGCAGCCATCGACAGGGGTCCAAAAACATTCAGTACTTC.